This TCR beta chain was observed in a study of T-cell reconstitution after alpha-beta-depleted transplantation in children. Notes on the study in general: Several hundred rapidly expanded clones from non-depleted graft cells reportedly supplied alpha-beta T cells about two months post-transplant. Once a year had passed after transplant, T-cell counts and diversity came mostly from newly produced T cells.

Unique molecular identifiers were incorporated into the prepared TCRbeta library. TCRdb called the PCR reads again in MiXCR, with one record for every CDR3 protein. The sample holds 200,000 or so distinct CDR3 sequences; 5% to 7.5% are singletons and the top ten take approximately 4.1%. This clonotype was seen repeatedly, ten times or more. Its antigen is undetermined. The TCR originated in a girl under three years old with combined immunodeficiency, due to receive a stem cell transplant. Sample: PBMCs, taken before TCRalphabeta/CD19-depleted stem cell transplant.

The CDR3 region has the DNA TGCAGTGCCGTAACTATAGCGGGAGGGCCTCGAAATACGCAGTATTTT. Translation gives CSAVTIAGGPRNTQYF. The V call is TRBV20-1, the J call TRBJ2-3, with TRBD2 identical over 11 bases. Losses at the gene ends were 6 bases for V and 7 bases for J; bases not matched to a gene: 15. The CDR3 totals 16 residues. Germline values: CDR1 DFQATT, CDR2 SNEGSKA (reference sequence).